The entry below describes one T cell receptor (beta chain). The antigen is unknown. V lost 1 base, J lost 5 bases, and 9 bases lay in between. In germline, CDR1 is LGHNA, CDR2 YSLEER. This CDR3 spans 15 amino acids. Though nominally healthy at sampling, donors likely had unrecorded immune exposures. This entry is derived from a study of cytomegalovirus exposure and HLA in healthy donors. Overall study: Unique TCRs from HLA-typed donors, 80 million to 90 million of them, were held in an early data release.

General study results and limits: By a later analysis, the bulk of CMV-associated TCR beta chains appeared HLA-restricted. Several of the most significant clusters appeared linked to common viral pathogens, based on a later analysis.

The study ran its PCR with 60 Vbeta and 13 Jbeta primers. Some clones are missing from TCRdb's copy, which holds only in-frame ones; the method was immunoSEQ multiplex PCR. The sample lists some 180,000 clones, roughly 80% occurring once. The V and J genes are TRBV4-3 and TRBJ1-6; D might be TRBD1 (5 bases). The source of this sequence is a woman between 18 and 29 years old in good health and CMV-seronegative. The specimen was PBMCs. In DNA form, the CDR3 reads TGCGCCAGCAGCCAAGCAGGGTATGATAATTCACCCCTCCACTTT. Protein: CASSQAGYDNSPLHF.